A selection of T cell receptor beta chains follows, all from one sample in a study of T-cell memory formation after mild COVID-19. One entry per CDR3 protein, called by TCRdb with MiXCR from the 5' RACE reads. There are over 500,000 distinct CDR3 sequences in the sample; roughly a sixth occur only once, and around 7.8% lies in the top ten. Sequenced material: PBMCs or a T cell subset sorted from them (not recorded which). Receptors were obtained from an adult woman who had mild COVID-19 (a few samples of this study predate the infection). Cell type and time point are not known. Each CDR3 is given with its conserved first and last residue. The D gene is left open where the match is weak. Not every row has a clone size; where given, it reads once, few, many or a size class.

>NA|TRBJ2-2|TRBV7-5|many
CISVPEDHDRVDTGELFF
NA
>TRBD1|TRBJ1-1|TRBV19|NA
CASSRRQGADTEAFF
TGTGCCAGTAGTAGGCGACAGGGGGCGGACACTGAAGCTTTCTTT
>TRBD2|TRBJ2-3|TRBV6-5|NA
CASSYSRPGSGSKSDTQYF
TGTGCCAGCAGTTACTCGAGGCCGGGTAGCGGGAGCAAGTCAGATACGCAGTATTTT
>NA|TRBJ2-2|TRBV6-2/TRBV6-3|NA
CASIRDWPRELFF
TGTGCCAGCATCAGGGACTGGCCCCGGGAGCTGTTTTTT
>NA|TRBJ1-5|TRBV7-2|few
CASGIGNNQPQHF
TGTGCCAGCGGTATTGGTAACAATCAGCCCCAGCATTTT
>TRBD1|TRBJ1-2|TRBV7-9|few
CASSSRTGIYTF
TGTGCCAGCAGCTCCCGGACAGGGATCTACACCTTC
>NA|TRBJ2-3|TRBV6-6|NA
CASSSGGREVTDTQYF
TGTGCCAGCAGTTCGGGCGGGCGGGAAGTCACAGATACGCAGTATTTT
>TRBD2|TRBJ2-7|TRBV6-5|NA
CASSYFLGLAGDTYEQYF
TGTGCCAGCAGTTACTTCCTCGGGCTAGCGGGGGACACCTACGAGCAGTACTTC
>NA|TRBJ2-2|TRBV15|NA
CATSRRTNTGELFF
TGTGCCACCAGCAGGAGGACGAACACCGGGGAGCTGTTTTTT
>NA|TRBJ2-7|TRBV6-5|few
CASTARFGYEQYF
TGTGCCAGCACCGCCAGGTTCGGGTACGAGCAGTACTTC
>NA|TRBJ2-7|TRBV7-2|few
CASSLSDSLSYEQYF
TGTGCCAGCAGCTTAAGTGATAGCCTCTCCTACGAGCAGTACTTC
>NA|TRBJ2-3|TRBV24-1|many
CATSDPTGPVGRSSQYF
TGTGCCACCAGTGACCCGACCGGGCCCGTGGGAAGGAGTTCGCAGTATTTT
>NA|TRBJ2-7|TRBV29-1|NA
CSAIYRDSYEQYF
TGCAGCGCAATCTACAGGGACTCCTACGAGCAGTACTTC
>NA|TRBJ2-5|TRBV7-9|NA
CASSLRDETQYF
TGTGCCAGCAGCTTAAGGGACGAGACCCAGTACTTC
>NA|TRBJ1-5|TRBV5-1|NA
CASSLGDTQNQPQHF
TGCGCCAGCAGCTTGGGGGACACCCAGAATCAGCCCCAGCATTTT